The clone carrying this T cell receptor beta chain showed up many times. The antigen is unknown. The CDR3 regions of TCR beta were amplified from RNA transcripts. Using the HTBI primer set, a first-round RT-PCR was run on the TCR CDR3. TCRdb ran MiXCR on the multiplex PCR reads and lists one entry per CDR3 protein. The table records around 600,000 distinct CDR3 sequences, around 15% of them present only once. The data originate from a study of T cells in Graves' hyperthyroidism and ophthalmopathy. Regarding the study as a whole: Most clonotypes expanded in the thyroid (above 0.001) were also present in blood.

Deletions cut 1 base from V and 3 bases from J, with 7 bases between. The CDR3 runs 13 residues. CDR1 is DFQATT, CDR2 SNEGSKA, per germline (reference sequence). Ophthalmopathy patients had moderate-to-severe active disease, CAS ≥3, NOSPECS ≥4, and disease duration under 3 months. On the basis of clinical symptoms, serum thyroxine and TRAb, thyroid ultrasound and orbital computed tomography, diagnoses were made. Each 10 ml fresh peripheral blood draw supplied the PBMCs. This receptor was identified in a woman between 45 and 65 years old with Graves' ophthalmopathy. The gene calls are TRBV20-1 and TRBJ1-5; D unresolved. The sample was blood. CDR3 nucleotide sequence: TGCAGTGCTAGAGTAGGGCACAATCAGCCCCAGCATTTT. It translates to CSARVGHNQPQHF.